One and the same sample provided the 3 T cell receptor beta chains below, sequenced in a study of radiotherapy plus CTLA-4 blockade in lung cancer. The assay was immunoSEQ multiplex PCR, and TCRdb's table has in-frame clones only and misses some. The profile shows 84,000 or so clones, approximately 80% of them singletons. Source: peripheral blood, taken from a patient treated with radiotherapy plus ipilimumab. The source is a human donor with non-small cell lung cancer that progressed on radiotherapy plus ipilimumab.

The chain couples TRBV27 to TRBJ2-1; D gene uncertain. CDR1 is MNHEY and CDR2 is SMNVEV in the germline V gene (reference sequence). V gave up 3 bases and J gave up 7 bases, with 13 bases separating them. The CDR3 sequence is 14 residues long. This CDR3 is CASSFLSSSNEQFF. The CDR3 nucleotides are TGTGCCAGCAGTTTTTTGTCCAGCAGTAATGAGCAGTTCTTC.

This chain connects TRBV4-2 to TRBJ2-1, with 7 bases fitting TRBD1. The germline gives CDR1 LGHNA, CDR2 YNFKEQ. The CDR3 length is 13 residues. The J segment lost 6 bases and the V segment lost 5 bases, leaving 4 bases of the junction unmatched. As DNA, the CDR3 is TGTGCCAGCAGCGCCGACAGGGCCAATGAGCAGTTCTTC. Protein product: CASSADRANEQFF.

The CDR3 nucleotides read TGTGCCAGCACCTCGACGGGGACGGGCTACACCTTC. Protein sequence: CASTSTGTGYTF. The chain recombines TRBV7-9 with TRBJ1-2; possible D gene TRBD1, 5 bases. V gave up 7 bases and J gave up 8 bases, with 14 bases separating them. Germline loops: CDR1 SEHNR, CDR2 FQNEAQ (reference sequence). This CDR3 contains 12 residues. The complete variable domain, with remaining parts taken from reference TRBV7-9 and TRBJ1-2, reads DTGVSQNPRHKITKRGQNVTFRCDPISEHNRLYWYRQTLGQGPEFLTYFQNEAQLEKSRLLSDRFSAERPKGSFSTLEIQRTEQGDSAMYLCASTSTGTGYTFGSGTRLTVV.